The next 25 T cell receptor beta chains were all read from a single sample in a study of control samples from healthy donors and cancer patients. Measured with immunoSEQ multiplex PCR; TCRdb has only the in-frame clones, and not every one. The table has approximately 60,000 clones, 90% seen once. The sequencing sample was made of PBMCs. The receptors originated from a woman aged 45-59 years with colorectal cancer.

The count of this clone is one. The J gene is TRBJ1-1, the V gene TRBV9, with TRBD1 matching over 7 bases. The CDR3 length is 13 residues. V shed 0 bases, J shed 6 bases, and the junction held 2 bases outside the gene matches. Germline V CDR1 and CDR2: SGDLS, YYNGEE. Here the CDR3 reads CASSVGQGAEAFF. The CDR3 nucleotides are TGTGCCAGCAGCGTAGGGCAGGGGGCTGAAGCTTTCTTT.

This chain links TRBV5-1 with TRBJ1-1; 7 bases line up with TRBD1. This CDR3 region has 15 residues. The V and J ends lost 4 bases and 4 bases, in that order; junction bases with no gene match: 10. Germline CDR1 reads SGHRS; CDR2 reads YFSETQ. The CDR3 loop reads CASSDTQGVGTEAFF. The CDR3 DNA is TGCGCCAGCAGCGATACCCAGGGGGTAGGCACTGAAGCTTTCTTT.

The rearrangement uses TRBV2 and TRBJ2-7, with D possibly being TRBD1 or TRBD2 (6 bases each). CDR3 length: 15 amino acids. Germline V gives CDR1 SNHLY, CDR2 FYNNEI. The ends were cut back, 6 bases at V and 7 bases at J, with 22 bases in the middle. The CDR3 nucleotides read TGTGCCAGCAGATTAGAACAGGGCGGGGCGGCGGAGCAGTACTTC. It codes for CASRLEQGGAAEQYF.

This chain connects TRBV2 to TRBJ1-1, with 7 bases identical to TRBD1. V was pared by 4 bases and J by 0 bases, with 2 bases of the junction left unmatched. Germline loops: CDR1 SNHLY, CDR2 FYNNEI. CDR3 length: 14 residues. CDR3 coding DNA: TGTGCCAGCAGTGGGACAGGCCTGAACACTGAAGCTTTCTTT. As protein: CASSGTGLNTEAFF.

The genes are TRBV10-3 and TRBJ2-3; 8 bases line up with TRBD1. The germline CDR1 and CDR2 sequences are ENHRY and SYGVKD. The CDR3 totals 18 residues. Trimming removed 2 bases from V and 8 bases from J; junction bases left unmatched: 18. Here the CDR3 reads CAISEALGTGKAGGTQYF. The CDR3 DNA sequence: TGTGCCATCAGTGAGGCCCTTGGGACAGGCAAGGCGGGTGGTACGCAGTATTTT.

The chain couples TRBV6-5 to TRBJ2-1, with D hard to call. The CDR3 is 14 amino acids. The V gene's germline CDR1 is MNHEY and CDR2 SVGAGI. The V and J ends lost 0 bases and 12 bases respectively, with 15 bases between them. The CDR3 loop reads CASSYSISRNSQFF. The CDR3, as DNA: TGTGCCAGCAGTTACTCGATATCCAGGAATTCGCAGTTCTTC.

The chain links TRBV11-2 to TRBJ2-7; 11 bases map to TRBD1. This CDR3 has 16 residues. V was pared by 3 bases and J by 5 bases, with 9 bases of the junction left unmatched. Per the germline V gene, CDR1 is SGHAT and CDR2 is FQNNGV. CDR3 sequence (DNA): TGTGCCAGCAGCTTCCTCGGCGGACAGGGGGCGGACGAGCAGTACTTC. Translated: CASSFLGGQGADEQYF. The complete variable domain, with remaining parts taken from reference TRBV11-2 and TRBJ2-7, reads EAGVAQSPRYKIIEKRQSVAFWCNPISGHATLYWYQQILGQGPKLLIQFQNNGVVDDSQLPKDRFSAERLKGVDSTLKIQPAKLEDSAVYLCASSFLGGQGADEQYFGPGTRLTVT.

The chain combines TRBV27 with TRBJ1-5; D is undetermined. Deletions cut 5 bases from V and 3 bases from J, with 14 bases between. The CDR3 has 15 residues. Germline CDR1 MNHEY, CDR2 SMNVEV (reference sequence). The CDR3 DNA sequence: TGTGCCAGCAGTAAGATACATGGAACCAATCAGCCCCAGCATTTT. Translated, it gives CASSKIHGTNQPQHF.

This clone has just one count. This chain uses TRBV5-8 with TRBJ2-7; 8 nucleotides match TRBD1. The germline gives CDR1 SGHTS, CDR2 YDEGEE. The CDR3 extends over 14 amino acids. J lost 0 bases, V lost 3 bases, and 2 bases had no gene match. For the CDR3, the DNA is TGTGCCAGCAGCTGGGACAGGAGCTCCTACGAGCAGTACTTC. Translated, it gives CASSWDRSSYEQYF.

This clone has just one count. J is TRBJ1-5 and V is TRBV13; TRBD1 might be the D (6 bases). V lost 0 bases and J 6 bases, leaving 12 bases between the germline ends. The CDR3 length is 15 residues. The V gene's germline CDR1 is PRHDT and CDR2 FYEKMQ (reference sequence). The CDR3 region is CASSLGTGRSQPQHF. CDR3 DNA sequence: TGTGCCAGCAGCTTAGGAACAGGGCGTAGTCAGCCCCAGCATTTT.

The chain recombines TRBV5-1 with TRBJ1-4; possible D gene TRBD1, 5 bases. Trimming took off 0 bases at V and 8 bases at J, with 11 bases between the two ends. The germline V gene has CDR1 SGHRS and CDR2 YFSETQ. The CDR3 loop spans 14 amino acids. This CDR3 reads CASSLAGQGEKLFF. Here the CDR3 DNA reads TGCGCCAGCAGCTTGGCGGGGCAAGGGGAAAAACTGTTTTTT. Based on the CDR3 plus reference TRBV5-1 and TRBJ1-4, the full variable domain is KAGVTQTPRYLIKTRGQQVTLSCSPISGHRSVSWYQQTPGQGLQFLFEYFSETQRNKGNFPGRFSGRQFSNSRSEMNVSTLELGDSALYLCASSLAGQGEKLFFGSGTQLSVL.

The gene calls are TRBV7-9 and TRBJ1-6; D is possibly TRBD1 (5 bases). Trimming took 5 bases from V and 8 from J, leaving 13 bases between them. Germline V gene lookup returns CDR1 SEHNR and CDR2 FQNEAQ (reference sequence). There are 14 residues in the CDR3. CDR3 in amino acids: CASSPGTDYSPLHF. The CDR3 coding sequence is TGTGCCAGCAGCCCTGGGACGGATTATTCACCCCTCCACTTT.

This CDR3 is CTSSQQATPETQYF. DNA for the CDR3: TGCACCAGCAGCCAACAGGCTACCCCCGAGACCCAGTACTTC. The J gene is TRBJ2-5, the V gene TRBV1; the table names TRBD1, a call not compared with the DNA. TRBV1 is shown as a pseudogene. The CDR3 has 14 amino acids.

This chain connects TRBV28 to TRBJ1-2; D is unclear. CDR3 length: 13 residues. Trimming shortened V by 2 bases and J by 2 bases, and 6 bases separated the two germline ends. Germline V gives CDR1 MDHEN, CDR2 SYDVKM. The CDR3 nucleotides are TGTGCCAGCAGTTTAGGGGAGAACTATGGCTACACCTTC. It yields the protein CASSLGENYGYTF.

The table lists this clone with a count of one. The chain uses TRBV7-3 and TRBJ2-1; possibly TRBD1 for D (6 bases). The CDR3 contains 14 residues. Trimming left V 4 bases short and J 6 bases short, with 13 bases between. In germline, CDR1 is SGHTA, CDR2 FQGTGA. CDR3 amino acids: CASSSRGAVNEQFF. For the CDR3, the DNA is TGTGCCAGCAGCTCCAGGGGCGCGGTCAATGAGCAGTTCTTC.

V and J are TRBV2 and TRBJ1-4; TRBD1 might be the D (5 bases). The V and J ends lost 6 bases and 5 bases respectively, with 16 bases between them. Germline CDR1 SNHLY, CDR2 FYNNEI. The CDR3 is 15 residues long. CDR3 residues: CASRRHGTVNEKLFF. CDR3 in DNA: TGTGCCAGCAGACGACACGGGACCGTAAATGAAAAACTGTTTTTT. Full variable domain (outside the CDR3, taken from reference TRBV2 and TRBJ1-4): EPEVTQTPSHQVTQMGQEVILRCVPISNHLYFYWYRQILGQKVEFLVSFYNNEISEKSEIFDDQFSVERPDGSNFTLKIRSTKLEDSAMYFCASRRHGTVNEKLFFGSGTQLSVL.

The chain carries TRBV29-1 and TRBJ1-3, with D hard to call. This CDR3 region has 13 residues. In germline, CDR1 is SQVTM, CDR2 ANQGSEA. The germline V and J ends were trimmed by 3 bases and 2 bases, with 8 bases remaining between them. CDR3 nucleotide sequence: TGCAGCGTTGAGTCGGCTGCTGGAAACACCATATATTTT. As protein: CSVESAAGNTIYF.

This chain uses TRBV7-8 with TRBJ1-4, with D perhaps matching TRBD1 (5 bases). Trimming took 1 base from V and 1 from J, leaving 7 bases between them. In germline, CDR1 is SGHVS, CDR2 FQNEAQ. CDR3 length: 15 residues. CDR3 residues: CASSLVQGTNEKLFF. CDR3 DNA sequence: TGTGCCAGCAGCTTAGTCCAGGGAACTAATGAAAAACTGTTTTTT.

J is TRBJ1-2 and V is TRBV4-2, with D perhaps matching TRBD1 (6 bases). Trimming took 0 bases from V and 6 from J, leaving 14 bases between them. The germline gives CDR1 LGHNA, CDR2 YNFKEQ. The CDR3 spans 15 residues. The CDR3 nucleotides are TGTGCCAGCAGCCAAGAAAGGAGGGGGGCGGATGGCTACACCTTC. As protein: CASSQERRGADGYTF.

This clone showed up just once. The gene calls are TRBV15 and TRBJ2-6; D ambiguous. CDR3 length equals 13 residues. Deletions cut 3 bases from V and 4 bases from J, with 4 bases between. Germline lookup yields CDR1 LNHNV and CDR2 YYDKDF (reference sequence). CDR3 nucleotides: TGTGCCACCAGCAGTGGCGGGGCCAACGTCCTGACTTTC. It yields the protein CATSSGGANVLTF.

The chain links TRBV9 to TRBJ1-6, with 7 bases matching TRBD1. Germline V lookup: CDR1 SGDLS, CDR2 YYNGEE. The CDR3 covers 16 residues. The trim removed 3 bases at V and 3 bases at J, leaving 6 bases unmatched. This CDR3 reads CASSARQGIYNSPLHF. CDR3 nucleotide sequence: TGTGCCAGCAGCGCTCGACAGGGTATCTATAATTCACCCCTCCACTTT.

V and J are TRBV7-8 and TRBJ1-4, with D perhaps TRBD1 (5 bases). V lost 2 bases, J lost 0 bases, and 19 bases lay in between. The CDR3 covers 19 residues. The germline V gene encodes CDR1 SGHVS and CDR2 FQNEAQ. CDR3 region: CASSLSTSSGIATNEKLFF. CDR3 nucleotides: TGTGCCAGCAGCTTATCGACTAGTTCAGGGATTGCAACTAATGAAAAACTGTTTTTT.

The J gene is TRBJ2-1, the V gene TRBV4-2; 9 bases match TRBD1. V lost 0 bases, J lost 0 bases, and 15 bases stayed unmatched. This CDR3 spans 21 amino acids. Germline CDR1 is LGHNA and CDR2 is YNFKEQ. This CDR3 is CASSQEPGQGRTKSSYNEQFF. CDR3 nucleotide sequence: TGTGCCAGCAGCCAAGAACCGGGACAGGGAAGAACAAAGAGCTCCTACAATGAGCAGTTCTTC.

This chain uses TRBV7-3 with TRBJ2-5; D could derive from TRBD1 or TRBD2 (5 bases each). Germline V gene data show CDR1 as SGHTA and CDR2 as FQGTGA. V gave up 2 bases and J gave up 4 bases, with 29 bases separating them. The CDR3 is made up of 20 amino acids. The CDR3 nucleotides are TGTGCCAGCAGCTTATTTCCGTTCCCCCCGTTCCGGGGCGGTCGAGAGACCCAGTACTTC. Encoded protein: CASSLFPFPPFRGGRETQYF.

A few counts support this clone. The genes are TRBV30 and TRBJ2-2; D uncertain. CDR1 GTSNPN and CDR2 SVGIG come from the germline V gene (reference sequence). The CDR3 extends over 15 amino acids. V lost 5 bases to trimming and J lost 2 bases, with 15 bases between them. The CDR3 here is CAWGPWEANTGELFF. The CDR3 DNA reads as TGTGCCTGGGGGCCTTGGGAAGCCAACACCGGGGAGCTGTTTTTT.